This is a list of T cell receptor beta chains from one sample in a study of identical twins. In TCRdb, the 5' RACE reads were re-called with MiXCR into one record per CDR3 protein. The sample consists of 500,000 to 600,000 distinct CDR3 sequences, about 20% of them appearing once. The data were also submitted as part of a second study, on T cells expressing NK-cell markers.

The sequenced material came from CD4+ T cells sorted from blood. The receptors come from a woman aged 18-29 years in good health. Both conserved end residues are part of each CDR3. Fields, in order: D gene, J gene, V gene, clone size, CDR3 protein, CDR3 DNA. A D gene is named only where the DNA matches it firmly. Size is stated for part of the rows, as once, few or many counts, or as a class when the clone is expanded.

D gene: TRBD2
J gene: TRBJ2-7
V gene: TRBV29-1
clone size: few
CDR3 protein: CSVVTSGDSYEQYF
CDR3 DNA: TGCAGCGTTGTGACTAGCGGGGACTCCTACGAGCAGTACTTC

D gene: -
J gene: TRBJ2-3
V gene: TRBV7-2
clone size: -
CDR3 protein: CASSPWTAFGDTQYF
CDR3 DNA: TGTGCCAGCAGCCCCTGGACGGCTTTCGGGGATACGCAGTATTTT

D gene: -
J gene: TRBJ2-2
V gene: TRBV15
clone size: -
CDR3 protein: CATSREVRSPNTGELFF
CDR3 DNA: TGTGCCACCAGCAGAGAGGTTAGGTCACCGAACACCGGGGAGCTGTTTTTT

D gene: -
J gene: TRBJ1-2
V gene: TRBV30
clone size: -
CDR3 protein: CACTRPRQRNYDGYTF
CDR3 DNA: TGTGCCTGCACTCGTCCCCGACAGAGAAACTATGACGGCTACACCTTC

D gene: -
J gene: TRBJ1-5
V gene: TRBV5-1
clone size: -
CDR3 protein: CASSSGFAQPQHF
CDR3 DNA: TGCGCCAGCAGCTCGGGGTTCGCTCAGCCCCAGCATTTT

D gene: -
J gene: TRBJ1-1
V gene: TRBV20-1
clone size: -
CDR3 protein: CSASPGSAAEAFF
CDR3 DNA: TGCAGTGCCTCACCGGGATCAGCCGCTGAAGCTTTCTTT

D gene: -
J gene: TRBJ2-7
V gene: TRBV15
clone size: -
CDR3 protein: CATSTPGPIYEQYF
CDR3 DNA: TGTGCCACCAGCACTCCGGGACCGATCTACGAGCAGTACTTC

D gene: TRBD2
J gene: TRBJ2-3
V gene: TRBV5-5
clone size: few
CDR3 protein: CASSLGGSGGADTQYF
CDR3 DNA: TGTGCCAGCAGCTTAGGTGGTAGCGGGGGTGCAGATACGCAGTATTTT

D gene: -
J gene: TRBJ2-1
V gene: TRBV10-3
clone size: -
CDR3 protein: CAISPGDSPWSYNEQFF
CDR3 DNA: TGTGCCATCAGTCCTGGGGACTCGCCTTGGTCCTACAATGAGCAGTTCTTC

D gene: -
J gene: TRBJ2-2
V gene: TRBV5-1
clone size: many
CDR3 protein: CASSLSSSTGELFF
CDR3 DNA: TGCGCCAGCAGCTTATCCAGCAGCACCGGGGAGCTGTTTTTT

D gene: TRBD1
J gene: TRBJ1-5
V gene: TRBV3-1
clone size: few
CDR3 protein: CASSQGGDQPQHF
CDR3 DNA: TGTGCCAGCTCACAGGGGGGCGATCAGCCCCAGCATTTT

D gene: TRBD2
J gene: TRBJ2-1
V gene: TRBV20-1
clone size: few
CDR3 protein: CSARAPGLAHNEQFF
CDR3 DNA: TGCAGTGCTAGGGCTCCGGGACTAGCGCACAATGAGCAGTTCTTC

D gene: TRBD1
J gene: TRBJ2-1
V gene: TRBV12-3/TRBV12-4
clone size: many
CDR3 protein: CASKPTGGPPNEQFF
CDR3 DNA: TGTGCCAGCAAACCGACAGGGGGGCCCCCAAATGAGCAGTTCTTC

D gene: TRBD1
J gene: TRBJ2-1
V gene: TRBV5-6
clone size: -
CDR3 protein: CASSSLRDRVVNEQFF
CDR3 DNA: TGTGCCAGCAGCTCGCTCCGGGACAGGGTGGTGAATGAGCAGTTCTTC

D gene: -
J gene: TRBJ1-6
V gene: TRBV5-1
clone size: few
CDR3 protein: CASSLEGQGSSPLHF
CDR3 DNA: TGCGCCAGCAGCTTGGAGGGGCAGGGGAGTTCACCCCTCCACTTT

D gene: TRBD1
J gene: TRBJ1-5
V gene: TRBV20-1
clone size: few
CDR3 protein: CSAPSHRGGVRNQPQHF
CDR3 DNA: TGCAGTGCGCCAAGCCACAGGGGAGGTGTCCGCAATCAGCCCCAGCATTTT

D gene: TRBD1
J gene: TRBJ1-1
V gene: TRBV20-1
clone size: many
CDR3 protein: CSAEVTGTEAFF
CDR3 DNA: TGCAGTGCCGAAGTGACAGGGACTGAAGCTTTCTTT

D gene: -
J gene: TRBJ2-5
V gene: TRBV12-3/TRBV12-4
clone size: many
CDR3 protein: CASSQGQGRLQTQYF
CDR3 DNA: TGTGCCAGCAGCCAGGGGCAGGGAAGGCTACAGACCCAGTACTTC

D gene: TRBD1
J gene: TRBJ1-5
V gene: TRBV6-2/TRBV6-3
clone size: -
CDR3 protein: CASRKTGDSNQPQHF
CDR3 DNA: TGTGCCAGCAGAAAGACAGGGGATAGCAATCAGCCCCAGCATTTT

D gene: -
J gene: TRBJ2-5
V gene: TRBV29-1
clone size: many
CDR3 protein: CSVERLGETQYF
CDR3 DNA: TGCAGCGTTGAAAGACTAGGAGAGACCCAGTACTTC

D gene: -
J gene: TRBJ2-7
V gene: TRBV10-3
clone size: few
CDR3 protein: CAISERQVKNEQYF
CDR3 DNA: TGTGCCATCAGTGAGAGACAGGTAAAGAACGAGCAGTACTTC

D gene: -
J gene: TRBJ2-3
V gene: TRBV6-1
clone size: -
CDR3 protein: CASSPVASDTQYF
CDR3 DNA: TGTGCCAGCAGTCCCGTAGCTTCAGATACGCAGTATTTT

D gene: -
J gene: TRBJ2-3
V gene: TRBV7-3
clone size: -
CDR3 protein: CASSLGSLDTQYF
CDR3 DNA: TGTGCCAGCAGCTTAGGCAGCCTAGATACGCAGTATTTT

D gene: -
J gene: TRBJ1-2
V gene: TRBV4-1
clone size: few
CDR3 protein: CASSQDSGGRGYTF
CDR3 DNA: TGCGCCAGCAGCCAAGATTCGGGGGGCAGAGGCTACACCTTC

D gene: -
J gene: TRBJ2-5
V gene: TRBV5-1
clone size: -
CDR3 protein: CASSYAREETQYF
CDR3 DNA: TGCGCCAGCAGCTACGCGAGGGAAGAGACCCAGTACTTC

D gene: -
J gene: TRBJ2-5
V gene: TRBV12-3/TRBV12-4
clone size: -
CDR3 protein: CASIGAQETQYF
CDR3 DNA: TGTGCCAGCATAGGGGCCCAAGAGACCCAGTACTTC

D gene: -
J gene: TRBJ2-7
V gene: TRBV20-1
clone size: -
CDR3 protein: CSARDPGEQYF
CDR3 DNA: TGCAGTGCTAGAGATCCGGGCGAGCAGTACTTC

D gene: -
J gene: TRBJ2-1
V gene: TRBV11-2
clone size: few
CDR3 protein: CASSPGGGRNEQFF
CDR3 DNA: TGTGCCAGCAGCCCAGGGGGCGGGAGGAATGAGCAGTTCTTC

D gene: -
J gene: TRBJ1-1
V gene: TRBV5-1
clone size: few
CDR3 protein: CASSLVDDTEAFF
CDR3 DNA: TGCGCCAGCAGCTTGGTGGATGACACTGAAGCTTTCTTT

D gene: TRBD1
J gene: TRBJ2-7
V gene: TRBV7-9
clone size: -
CDR3 protein: CASSSGPGQGLPYEQYF
CDR3 DNA: TGTGCCAGCAGCTCTGGTCCGGGACAGGGACTTCCCTACGAGCAGTACTTC

D gene: -
J gene: TRBJ1-3
V gene: TRBV15
clone size: few
CDR3 protein: CATSIGVAGNTIYF
CDR3 DNA: TGTGCCACCAGCATAGGGGTAGCTGGAAACACCATATATTTT

D gene: -
J gene: TRBJ1-1
V gene: TRBV15
clone size: many
CDR3 protein: CATSTDRLGSTEAFF
CDR3 DNA: TGTGCCACCAGCACCGACCGTTTGGGGAGCACTGAAGCTTTCTTT

D gene: -
J gene: TRBJ2-3
V gene: TRBV7-8
clone size: few
CDR3 protein: CASSLGYAYTDTQYF
CDR3 DNA: TGTGCCAGCAGCTTAGGCTATGCCTACACAGATACGCAGTATTTT

D gene: -
J gene: TRBJ1-2
V gene: TRBV12-3/TRBV12-4
clone size: -
CDR3 protein: CASSFGVYGYTF
CDR3 DNA: TGTGCCAGCAGTTTCGGGGTCTATGGCTACACCTTC

D gene: TRBD2
J gene: TRBJ2-4
V gene: TRBV20-1
clone size: few
CDR3 protein: CSCGGQKNIQYF
CDR3 DNA: TGCAGCTGCGGGGGTCAAAAAAACATTCAGTACTTC

D gene: TRBD1
J gene: TRBJ1-1
V gene: TRBV6-2/TRBV6-3
clone size: few
CDR3 protein: CASSQTGVTEAFF
CDR3 DNA: TGTGCCAGCAGCCAGACAGGGGTGACTGAAGCTTTCTTT

D gene: TRBD1
J gene: TRBJ2-1
V gene: TRBV24-1
clone size: -
CDR3 protein: CATSDPRGNFDEQFF
CDR3 DNA: TGTGCCACCAGTGATCCCAGGGGGAATTTCGATGAGCAGTTCTTC

D gene: TRBD1
J gene: TRBJ2-3
V gene: TRBV6-1
clone size: -
CDR3 protein: CASSRYRGDTQYF
CDR3 DNA: TGTGCCAGCAGTCGCTACAGGGGGGATACGCAGTATTTT

D gene: -
J gene: TRBJ2-3
V gene: TRBV7-2
clone size: few
CDR3 protein: CASSLEVAADTQYF
CDR3 DNA: TGTGCCAGCAGCTTAGAAGTTGCGGCAGATACGCAGTATTTT

D gene: TRBD1
J gene: TRBJ1-1
V gene: TRBV5-1
clone size: many
CDR3 protein: CASSSDRGTEAFF
CDR3 DNA: TGCGCCAGCAGTTCCGACAGGGGCACTGAAGCTTTCTTT

D gene: -
J gene: TRBJ2-1
V gene: TRBV20-1
clone size: few
CDR3 protein: CSARGGPGGNEQFF
CDR3 DNA: TGCAGTGCTAGGGGGGGACCAGGCGGCAATGAGCAGTTCTTC

D gene: -
J gene: TRBJ1-2
V gene: TRBV7-2
clone size: few
CDR3 protein: CASSSKIGYTF
CDR3 DNA: TGTGCCAGCAGCTCAAAAATTGGCTACACCTTC